Given below is one T cell receptor beta chain in context. The source of the sample is a study of technical replicates of blood from a few donors. Clones were read by immunoSEQ multiplex PCR, and TCRdb kept only the in-frame ones, dropping some. The repertoire has around 57,000 clones, 94% of them found once; the top ten carry about 0.22%. This CDR3 is built from 16 residues. V lost 2 bases and J 2 bases, leaving 14 bases between the germline ends. CDR1 is SGHRS and CDR2 is YFSETQ in the germline V gene. The clonotype originates from a human donor in good health. The chain has TRBV5-1 and TRBJ1-5; D call uncertain. The sample was T cells isolated from PBMCs. In nucleotides, the CDR3 is TGCGCCAGCAGCTTAGTAGAGGGAGAAGGCAATCAGCCCCAGCATTTT. It translates to CASSLVEGEGNQPQHF.